Listed here is a single TCR beta chain. Its antigen is as yet unknown. Trimming stripped 5 bases from V and 6 bases from J, with 10 bases between. Per germline, CDR1 SEHNR and CDR2 FQNEAQ (reference sequence). The CDR3 loop spans 12 amino acids. Some clones are missing from TCRdb's copy, which holds only in-frame ones; the method was immunoSEQ multiplex PCR. This sample has some 24,000 clones; roughly 92% occur once, and the top ten carry roughly 2.6%. The sample is drawn from a study of T cells in localized non-small cell lung cancer. Study results and limitations: A median of around 60 of the top 100 tumor clones appeared in adjacent lung, which was paired and uninvolved. Tumor samples were not multi-region, leaving intratumor heterogeneity unexcluded. With higher T cell density in blood came longer overall survival. Highest T cell clonality was seen in uninvolved adjacent lung, surpassing that measured in tumor.

The TCR originated in a woman aged 40-70 years with stage I lung adenocarcinoma. V and J are TRBV7-9 and TRBJ1-2; D is uncertain. Here the sequenced sample was peripheral blood, taken before any cancer treatment. DNA of the CDR3: TGTGCCAGCAGCCAAGGACTGGATGGCTACACCTTC. It encodes CASSQGLDGYTF.